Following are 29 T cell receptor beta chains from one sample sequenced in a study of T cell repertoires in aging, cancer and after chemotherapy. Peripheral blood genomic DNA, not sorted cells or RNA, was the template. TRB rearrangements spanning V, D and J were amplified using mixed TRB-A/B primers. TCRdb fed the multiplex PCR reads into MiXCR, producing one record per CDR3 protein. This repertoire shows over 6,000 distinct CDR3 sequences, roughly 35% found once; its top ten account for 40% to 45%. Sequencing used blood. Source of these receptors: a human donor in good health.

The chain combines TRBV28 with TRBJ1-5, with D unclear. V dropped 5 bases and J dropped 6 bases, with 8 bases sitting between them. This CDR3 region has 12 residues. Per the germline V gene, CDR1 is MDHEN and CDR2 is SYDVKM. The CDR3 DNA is TGTGCCAGCAGTGTAGGCCGTCAGCCCCAGCATTTT. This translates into CASSVGRQPQHF.

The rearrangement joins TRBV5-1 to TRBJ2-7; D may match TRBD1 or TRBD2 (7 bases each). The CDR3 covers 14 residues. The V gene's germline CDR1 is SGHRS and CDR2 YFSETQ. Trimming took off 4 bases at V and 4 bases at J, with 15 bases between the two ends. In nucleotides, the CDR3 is TGCGCCAGCAGCCCGGGCAGGGGGGGGTACGAGCAGTACTTC. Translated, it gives CASSPGRGGYEQYF.

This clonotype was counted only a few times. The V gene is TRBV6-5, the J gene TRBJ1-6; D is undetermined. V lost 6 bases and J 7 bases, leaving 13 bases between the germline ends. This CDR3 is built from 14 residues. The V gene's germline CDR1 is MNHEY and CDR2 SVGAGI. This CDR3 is CASRFRPQNSPLHF. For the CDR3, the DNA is TGTGCCAGCAGGTTCAGGCCTCAGAATTCACCCCTCCACTTT.

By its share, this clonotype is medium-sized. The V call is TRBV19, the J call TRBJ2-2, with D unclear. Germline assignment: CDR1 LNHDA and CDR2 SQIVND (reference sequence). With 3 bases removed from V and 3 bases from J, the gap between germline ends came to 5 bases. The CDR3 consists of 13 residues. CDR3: CASSMSHTGELFF. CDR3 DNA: TGTGCCAGTAGTATGTCCCACACCGGGGAGCTGTTTTTT.

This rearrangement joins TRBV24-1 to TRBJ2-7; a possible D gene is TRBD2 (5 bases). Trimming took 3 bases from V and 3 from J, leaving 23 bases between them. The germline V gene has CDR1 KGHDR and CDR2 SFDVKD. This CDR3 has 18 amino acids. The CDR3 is CATSDPTRERTLCYEQYF. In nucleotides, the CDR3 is TGTGCCACCAGTGATCCAACACGGGAAAGGACCCTTTGCTACGAGCAGTACTTC.

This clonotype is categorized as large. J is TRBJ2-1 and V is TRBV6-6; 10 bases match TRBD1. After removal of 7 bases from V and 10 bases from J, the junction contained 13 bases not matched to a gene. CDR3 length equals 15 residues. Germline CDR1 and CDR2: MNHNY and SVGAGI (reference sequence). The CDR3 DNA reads TGTGCCAGCAACTCTCAGGGACAGGGGAAAGGGGAGCAGTTCTTC. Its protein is CASNSQGQGKGEQFF.

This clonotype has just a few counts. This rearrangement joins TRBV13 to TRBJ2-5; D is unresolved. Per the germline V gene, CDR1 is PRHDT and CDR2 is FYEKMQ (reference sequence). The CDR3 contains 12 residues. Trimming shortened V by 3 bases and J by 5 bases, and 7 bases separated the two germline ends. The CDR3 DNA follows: TGTGCCAGCAGCTTGGGCGCGGAGACCCAGTACTTC. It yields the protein CASSLGAETQYF.

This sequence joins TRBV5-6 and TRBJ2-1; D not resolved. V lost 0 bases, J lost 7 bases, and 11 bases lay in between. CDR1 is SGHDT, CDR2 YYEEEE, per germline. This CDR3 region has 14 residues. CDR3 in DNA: TGTGCCAGCAGCTTGGTCTGGTCAGGAAATGAGCAGTTCTTC. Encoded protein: CASSLVWSGNEQFF. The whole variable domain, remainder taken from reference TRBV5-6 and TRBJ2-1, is DAGVTQSPTHLIKTRGQQVTLRCSPKSGHDTVSWYQQALGQGPQFIFQYYEEEERQRGNFPDRFSGHQFPNYSSELNVNALLLGDSALYLCASSLVWSGNEQFFGPGTRLTVL.

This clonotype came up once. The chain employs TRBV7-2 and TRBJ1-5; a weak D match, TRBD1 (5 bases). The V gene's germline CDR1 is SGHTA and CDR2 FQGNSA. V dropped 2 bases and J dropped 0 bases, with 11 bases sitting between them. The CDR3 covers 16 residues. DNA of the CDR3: TGTGCCAGCAGCTTATACGGGACTGATAGCAATCAGCCCCAGCATTTT. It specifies CASSLYGTDSNQPQHF.

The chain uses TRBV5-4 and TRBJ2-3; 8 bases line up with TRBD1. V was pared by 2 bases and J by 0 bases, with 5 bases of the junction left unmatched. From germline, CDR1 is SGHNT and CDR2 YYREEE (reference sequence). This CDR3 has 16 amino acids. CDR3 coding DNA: TGTGCCAGCAGCTTAAAAAACAGGGGGAGCACAGATACGCAGTATTTT. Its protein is CASSLKNRGSTDTQYF.

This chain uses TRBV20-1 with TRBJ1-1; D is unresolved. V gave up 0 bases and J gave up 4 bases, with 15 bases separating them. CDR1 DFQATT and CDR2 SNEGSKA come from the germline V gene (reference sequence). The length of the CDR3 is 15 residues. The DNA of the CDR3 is TGCAGTGCTAGAGATCGGGCGAGAAGCTCCACTGAAGCTTTCTTT. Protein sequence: CSARDRARSSTEAFF.

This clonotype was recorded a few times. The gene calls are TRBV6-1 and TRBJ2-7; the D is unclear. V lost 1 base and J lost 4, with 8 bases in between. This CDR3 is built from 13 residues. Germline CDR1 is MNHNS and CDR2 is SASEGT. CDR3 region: CASSEGFWYEQYF. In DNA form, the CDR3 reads TGTGCCAGCAGTGAAGGATTCTGGTACGAGCAGTACTTC.

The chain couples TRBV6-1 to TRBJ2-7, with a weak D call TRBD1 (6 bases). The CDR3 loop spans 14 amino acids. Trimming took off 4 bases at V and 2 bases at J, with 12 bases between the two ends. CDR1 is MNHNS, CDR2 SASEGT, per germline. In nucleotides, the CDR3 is TGTGCCAGCAGTGGCTGGACAGCGCCCTACGAGCAGTACTTC. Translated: CASSGWTAPYEQYF.

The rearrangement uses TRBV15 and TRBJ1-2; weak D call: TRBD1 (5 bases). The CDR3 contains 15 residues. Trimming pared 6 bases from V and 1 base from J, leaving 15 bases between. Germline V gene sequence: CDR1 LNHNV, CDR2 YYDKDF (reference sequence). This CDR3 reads CATSTPLRGNYGYTF. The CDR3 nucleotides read TGTGCCACCAGTACCCCGTTAAGGGGTAACTATGGCTACACCTTC.

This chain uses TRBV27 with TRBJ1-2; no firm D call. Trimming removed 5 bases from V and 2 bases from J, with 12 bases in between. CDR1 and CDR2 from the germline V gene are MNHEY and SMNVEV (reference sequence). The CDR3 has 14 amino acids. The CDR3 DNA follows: TGTGCCAGCAGTCCCTGGGCGGGAAACTATGGCTACACCTTC. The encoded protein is CASSPWAGNYGYTF.

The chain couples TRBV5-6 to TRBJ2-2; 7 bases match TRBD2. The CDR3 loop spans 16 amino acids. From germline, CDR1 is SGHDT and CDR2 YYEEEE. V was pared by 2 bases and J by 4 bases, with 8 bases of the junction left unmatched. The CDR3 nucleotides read TGTGCCAGCAGCTTTCCCAGCGGGGTCGCCACCGGGGAGCTGTTTTTT. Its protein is CASSFPSGVATGELFF.

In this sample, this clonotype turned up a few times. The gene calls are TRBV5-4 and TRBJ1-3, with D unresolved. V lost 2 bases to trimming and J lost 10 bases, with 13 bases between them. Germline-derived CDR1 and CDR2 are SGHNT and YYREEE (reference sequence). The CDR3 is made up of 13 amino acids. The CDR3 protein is CASSFPGPGTIYF. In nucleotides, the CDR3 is TGTGCCAGCAGCTTCCCGGGCCCCGGGACCATATATTTT.

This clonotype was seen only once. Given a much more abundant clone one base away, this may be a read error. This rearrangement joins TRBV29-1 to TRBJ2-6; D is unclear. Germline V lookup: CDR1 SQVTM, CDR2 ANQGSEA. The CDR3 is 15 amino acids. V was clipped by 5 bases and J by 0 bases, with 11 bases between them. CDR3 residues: CSVLAGDSGANVLTF. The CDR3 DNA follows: TGCAGCGTTTTGGCCGGAGACTCTGGGGCCAACGTCCTGACTTTC.

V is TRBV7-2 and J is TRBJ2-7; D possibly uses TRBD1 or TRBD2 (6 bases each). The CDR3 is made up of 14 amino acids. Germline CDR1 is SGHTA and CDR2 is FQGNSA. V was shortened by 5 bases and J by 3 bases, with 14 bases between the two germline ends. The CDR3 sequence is CASSTQGGGYEQYF. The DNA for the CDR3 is TGTGCCAGCAGCACACAGGGAGGAGGCTACGAGCAGTACTTC.

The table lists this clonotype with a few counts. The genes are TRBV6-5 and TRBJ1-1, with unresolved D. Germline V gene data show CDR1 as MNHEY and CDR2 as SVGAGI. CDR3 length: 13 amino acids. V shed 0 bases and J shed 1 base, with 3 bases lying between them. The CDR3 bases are TGTGCCAGCAGTTACTCTTGGAACACTGAAGCTTTCTTT. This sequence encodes CASSYSWNTEAFF.

The CDR3 DNA reads TGTGCCAGCAGCTTACAAACAGGGGCCGGGGCCAACGTCCTGACTTTC. It specifies CASSLQTGAGANVLTF. The chain is built from TRBV5-6 and TRBJ2-6, with 7 bases matching TRBD1. J gave up 4 bases and V 2 bases, and 6 bases lay outside the gene matches. There are 16 residues in the CDR3. CDR1 is SGHDT, CDR2 YYEEEE, per germline.

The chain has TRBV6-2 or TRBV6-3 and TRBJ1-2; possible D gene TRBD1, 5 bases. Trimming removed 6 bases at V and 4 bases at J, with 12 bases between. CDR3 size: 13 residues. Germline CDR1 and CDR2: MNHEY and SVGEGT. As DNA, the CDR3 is TGTGCCAGCAGCCCAGGGCCCACCTATGGCTACACCTTC. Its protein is CASSPGPTYGYTF.

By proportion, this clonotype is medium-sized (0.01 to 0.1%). CDR3 loop: CSVAPRFNYGYTF. For the CDR3, the DNA is TGCAGCGTTGCGCCCAGATTTAACTATGGCTACACCTTC. The chain uses TRBV29-1 and TRBJ1-2; D is uncertain. Germline lookup yields CDR1 SQVTM and CDR2 ANQGSEA. CDR3 size: 13 residues. V lost 4 bases, J lost 1 base, and 10 bases lay in between.

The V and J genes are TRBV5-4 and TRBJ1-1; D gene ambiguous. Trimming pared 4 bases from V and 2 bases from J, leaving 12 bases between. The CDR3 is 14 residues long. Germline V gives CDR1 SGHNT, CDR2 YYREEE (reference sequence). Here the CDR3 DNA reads TGTGCCAGCAGCCTCCCGGGTTTCAACACTGAAGCTTTCTTT. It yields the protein CASSLPGFNTEAFF.

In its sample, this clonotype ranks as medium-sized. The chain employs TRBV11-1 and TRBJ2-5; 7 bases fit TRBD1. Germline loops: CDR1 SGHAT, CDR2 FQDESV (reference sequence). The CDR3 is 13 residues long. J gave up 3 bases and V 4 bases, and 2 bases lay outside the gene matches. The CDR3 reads CASSYRGEETQYF. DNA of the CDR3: TGTGCCAGCAGCTACAGGGGTGAAGAGACCCAGTACTTC.

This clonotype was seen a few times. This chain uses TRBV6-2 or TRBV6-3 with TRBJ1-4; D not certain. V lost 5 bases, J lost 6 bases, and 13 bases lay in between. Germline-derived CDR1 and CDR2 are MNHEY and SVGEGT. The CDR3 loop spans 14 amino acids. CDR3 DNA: TGTGCCAGCAGTCCCCCGGCAGGCCATGAAAAACTGTTTTTT. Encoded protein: CASSPPAGHEKLFF.

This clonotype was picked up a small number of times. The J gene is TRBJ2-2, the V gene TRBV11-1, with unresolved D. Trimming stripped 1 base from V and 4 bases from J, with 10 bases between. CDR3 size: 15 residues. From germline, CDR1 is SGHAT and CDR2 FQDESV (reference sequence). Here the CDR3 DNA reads TGTGCCAGCAGCTTAGGACCTTTCCGCACCGGGGAGCTGTTTTTT. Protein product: CASSLGPFRTGELFF. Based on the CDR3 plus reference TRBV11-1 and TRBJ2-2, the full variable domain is EAEVAQSPRYKITEKSQAVAFWCDPISGHATLYWYRQILGQGPELLVQFQDESVVDDSQLPKDRFSAERLKGVDSTLKIQPAELGDSAMYLCASSLGPFRTGELFFGEGSRLTVL.

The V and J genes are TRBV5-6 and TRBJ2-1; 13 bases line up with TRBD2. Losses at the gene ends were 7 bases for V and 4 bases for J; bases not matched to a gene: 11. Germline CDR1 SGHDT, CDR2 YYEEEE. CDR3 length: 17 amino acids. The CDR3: CASRLGGTSGIYNEQFF. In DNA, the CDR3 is TGTGCCAGCCGATTAGGGGGGACTAGCGGGATTTACAATGAGCAGTTCTTC. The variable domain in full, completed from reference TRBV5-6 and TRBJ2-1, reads DAGVTQSPTHLIKTRGQQVTLRCSPKSGHDTVSWYQQALGQGPQFIFQYYEEEERQRGNFPDRFSGHQFPNYSSELNVNALLLGDSALYLCASRLGGTSGIYNEQFFGPGTRLTVL.

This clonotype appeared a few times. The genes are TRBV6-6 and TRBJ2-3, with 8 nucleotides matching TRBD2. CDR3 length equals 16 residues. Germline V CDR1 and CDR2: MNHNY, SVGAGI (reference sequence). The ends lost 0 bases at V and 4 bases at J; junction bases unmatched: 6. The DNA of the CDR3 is TGTGCCAGCAGTTACTCCCGGACTAGCTCCCCAGATACGCAGTATTTT. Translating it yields CASSYSRTSSPDTQYF.